A single sample is the source of the 31 T cell receptor beta chains below, sequenced in a study of OX40 agonist ivuxolimab in advanced cancers. The protocol was immunoSEQ multiplex PCR, while the TCRdb copy is restricted to in-frame clones and leaves out a portion. The profile covers about 80,000 clones, with roughly 90% appearing a single time and about 0.2% taken by the ten largest. The sequencing here drew on CD4+ or CD8+ T cells sorted from blood, taken in a trial of the OX40 agonist ivuxolimab. These TCRs come from an adult with an advanced solid tumor such as melanoma, head and neck, liver or kidney cancer.

The chain uses TRBV19 and TRBJ1-3; possibly TRBD1 for D (5 bases). CDR1 and CDR2 from the germline V gene are LNHDA and SQIVND (reference sequence). Deletions cut 2 bases from V and 0 bases from J, with 17 bases between. CDR3 length: 18 amino acids. The CDR3 bases are TGTGCCAGTAGTATAACTTCGGAACAGGCCAGCTCTGGAAACACCATATATTTT. Translating gives CASSITSEQASSGNTIYF.

The chain has TRBV7-2 and TRBJ2-7; unclear D gene. Trimming stripped 3 bases from V and 1 base from J, with 7 bases between. The CDR3 is 13 residues long. Germline V CDR1 and CDR2: SGHTA, FQGNSA. CDR3 amino acids: CASSLTDSYEQYF. DNA for the CDR3: TGTGCCAGCAGCTTGACGGATTCCTACGAGCAGTACTTC.

The chain carries TRBV7-9 and TRBJ1-5; 7 positions match TRBD1. Germline V gives CDR1 SEHNR, CDR2 FQNEAQ (reference sequence). Trimming cost V 5 bases and J 3 bases; bases outside gene matches: 4. This CDR3 region has 14 residues. The CDR3 sequence: CASSLGQVNQPQHF. The CDR3 bases are TGTGCCAGCAGCCTCGGACAGGTCAATCAGCCCCAGCATTTT.

J is TRBJ2-1 and V is TRBV6-5; TRBD2 might be the D (6 bases). The CDR3 is made up of 14 amino acids. The germline V gene encodes CDR1 MNHEY and CDR2 SVGAGI. Trimming took off 6 bases at V and 8 bases at J, with 17 bases between the two ends. CDR3 bases: TGTGCCAGCAGAAGGGACTGGGCCTCGGATGAGCAGTTCTTC. Translation: CASRRDWASDEQFF.

V gene TRBV7-3 combines with J gene TRBJ2-3; TRBD2 might be the D (6 bases). This CDR3 spans 13 amino acids. Germline V gene lookup returns CDR1 SGHTA and CDR2 FQGTGA. Trimming shortened V by 4 bases and J by 5 bases, and 10 bases separated the two germline ends. The CDR3 region has the DNA TGTGCCAGCAGCTCACGGAGGGGAGATACGCAGTATTTT. This gives the protein CASSSRRGDTQYF.

This sequence joins TRBV10-3 and TRBJ2-3, with TRBD2 identical over 10 bases. The CDR3 is 17 residues long. The germline V gene has CDR1 ENHRY and CDR2 SYGVKD. The ends lost 0 bases at V and 4 bases at J; junction bases unmatched: 7. CDR3 DNA: TGTGCCATCAGTGAGTCGGCCCCTAGCGGGAGCCCAGATACGCAGTATTTT. Translating gives CAISESAPSGSPDTQYF.

V gene TRBV19 combines with J gene TRBJ1-2, with D possibly being TRBD1 (5 bases). The V end lost 6 bases, the J end lost 1 base, and 9 bases lay between the germline ends. The CDR3 length is 13 residues. Germline loops: CDR1 LNHDA, CDR2 SQIVND (reference sequence). This chain's CDR3 is CASRPGVNYGYTF. The CDR3 DNA sequence: TGTGCCAGTAGACCGGGGGTTAACTATGGCTACACCTTC.

The V gene is TRBV5-1, the J gene TRBJ2-7; possible D gene TRBD1, 6 bases. CDR3 size: 13 residues. Trimming pared 2 bases from V and 5 bases from J, leaving 11 bases between. The germline V gene encodes CDR1 SGHRS and CDR2 YFSETQ. The CDR3: CASSLLGANEQYF. The CDR3 nucleotides are TGCGCCAGCAGCTTACTGGGGGCTAACGAGCAGTACTTC.

The chain couples TRBV9 to TRBJ2-1; 7 bases map to TRBD2. V trimming: 4 bases; J trimming: 0 bases; junction bases outside the gene matches: 7. This CDR3 contains 16 residues. Germline V CDR1 and CDR2: SGDLS, YYNGEE. In DNA form, the CDR3 reads TGTGCCAGCAGCATGTCTTCTAGCGGCTCCTACAATGAGCAGTTCTTC. Amino acids: CASSMSSSGSYNEQFF.

This CDR3 is CASSLAVMGNTEAFF. In nucleotides, the CDR3 is TGCGCCAGCAGCTTGGCGGTCATGGGGAACACTGAAGCTTTCTTT. This rearrangement joins TRBV5-1 to TRBJ1-1; D gene uncertain. V was clipped by 0 bases and J by 1 base, with 10 bases between them. This CDR3 contains 15 residues. Germline V gene data show CDR1 as SGHRS and CDR2 as YFSETQ.

The chain employs TRBV7-8 and TRBJ2-7, with 7 bases identical to TRBD2. This CDR3 spans 15 amino acids. V dropped 4 bases and J dropped 0; count of bases not matched to a gene: 6. Germline V lookup: CDR1 SGHVS, CDR2 FQNEAQ. CDR3 residues: CASSSLALSSYEQYF. CDR3 coding DNA: TGTGCCAGCAGCTCACTAGCGCTTAGCTCCTACGAGCAGTACTTC. The full variable domain, rest sourced from reference TRBV7-8 and TRBJ2-7, is GAGVSQSPRYKVAKRGQDVALRCDPISGHVSLFWYQQALGQGPEFLTYFQNEAQLDKSGLPSDRFFAERPEGSVSTLKIQRTQQEDSAVYLCASSSLALSSYEQYFGPGTRLTVT.

The V call is TRBV27, the J call TRBJ2-3; 7 nucleotides align to TRBD2. V lost 5 bases and J lost 5; bases outside the gene matches: 7. The germline gives CDR1 MNHEY, CDR2 SMNVEV (reference sequence). The CDR3 loop spans 14 amino acids. The CDR3 reads CASSPTSSEDTQYF. DNA of the CDR3: TGTGCCAGCAGTCCGACTAGCAGTGAAGATACGCAGTATTTT.

This clone was observed once. The gene calls are TRBV28 and TRBJ2-1; D is undetermined. The CDR3 contains 14 residues. Germline V gene sequence: CDR1 MDHEN, CDR2 SYDVKM. The germline V and J ends were trimmed by 7 bases and 5 bases, with 15 bases remaining between them. The CDR3: CASIGLLRNNEQFF. The CDR3 nucleotides read TGTGCCAGCATCGGCCTACTCAGAAACAATGAGCAGTTCTTC. Full variable domain (rest looked up from reference TRBV28 and TRBJ2-1): DVKVTQSSRYLVKRTGEKVFLECVQDMDHENMFWYRQDPGLGLRLIYFSYDVKMKEKGDIPEGYSVSREKKERFSLILESASTNQTSMYLCASIGLLRNNEQFFGPGTRLTVL.

CDR3 sequence: CASSPPGADRRGTQYF. The CDR3 DNA reads TGTGCCAGCAGCCCCCCCGGGGCCGACCGGAGGGGTACGCAGTATTTT. The chain has TRBV7-3 and TRBJ2-3; D perhaps matches TRBD2 (6 bases). The V gene lost 5 bases and the J gene lost 8 bases, with 23 bases spanning the gap. The CDR3 is 16 amino acids. CDR1 and CDR2 (germline): SGHTA, FQGTGA.

CDR3 bases: TGTGCCAGCAGTTCCGGGACTAGCGGGAGAGCTAAGTTCTACTTC. This sequence encodes CASSSGTSGRAKFYF. The chain links TRBV6-6 to TRBJ2-7, with 14 bases fitting TRBD2. CDR1 is MNHNY and CDR2 is SVGAGI in the germline V gene (reference sequence). This CDR3 region has 15 residues. Trimming took 4 bases from V and 13 from J; bases not matched to a gene: 12.

The gene calls are TRBV19 and TRBJ1-5; TRBD1 matches 8 bases. The CDR3 covers 16 residues. The germline CDR1 and CDR2 sequences are LNHDA and SQIVND (reference sequence). V trimming: 4 bases; J trimming: 2 bases; junction bases outside the gene matches: 7. The DNA of the CDR3 is TGTGCCAGTAGTACCTCGACAGGGGATGGCAATCAGCCCCAGCATTTT. This sequence encodes CASSTSTGDGNQPQHF.

The chain combines TRBV6-5 with TRBJ2-1; D not resolved. This CDR3 is 12 amino acids long. Deletions cut 0 bases from V and 15 bases from J, with 12 bases between. Looked up from germline, CDR1 is MNHEY and CDR2 is SVGAGI. The CDR3 region is CASSYSGSRVFF. In nucleotides, the CDR3 is TGTGCCAGCAGTTACTCGGGCAGCCGGGTGTTCTTC.

This chain joins TRBV5-4 and TRBJ2-5, with D unresolved. From germline, CDR1 is SGHNT and CDR2 YYREEE (reference sequence). The V end was cut by 0 bases, the J end by 1 base, with 7 bases between. The CDR3 runs to 14 residues. CDR3 in amino acids: CASSLDGLQETQYF. The DNA for the CDR3 is TGTGCCAGCAGCTTGGACGGGCTCCAAGAGACCCAGTACTTC.

This clone was observed once. The V and J genes are TRBV19 and TRBJ1-2, with unresolved D. The CDR3 length is 12 residues. V was shortened by 7 bases and J by 1 base, with 7 bases between the two germline ends. CDR1 and CDR2 from the germline V gene are LNHDA and SQIVND (reference sequence). Here the CDR3 reads CASNEVNYGYTF. CDR3 DNA: TGTGCCAGTAATGAGGTTAACTATGGCTACACCTTC.

The chain combines TRBV6-1 with TRBJ2-3; 13 bases fit TRBD2. Germline trimming cut 5 bases from V and 3 bases from J; bases unmatched to any gene: 2. CDR1 and CDR2 from the germline V gene are MNHNS and SASEGT. This CDR3 comprises 15 residues. The CDR3 loop is CASSRGLAGTDTQYF. In DNA, the CDR3 is TGTGCCAGCAGTAGGGGACTAGCGGGGACAGATACGCAGTATTTT.

The rearrangement joins TRBV7-8 to TRBJ2-7; 9 bases agree with TRBD2. The CDR3 covers 15 residues. Germline V gene sequence: CDR1 SGHVS, CDR2 FQNEAQ. V shed 4 bases, J shed 1 base, and the junction held 5 bases outside the gene matches. CDR3 region: CASSSLAGVSYEQYF. DNA of the CDR3: TGTGCCAGCAGCTCCTTAGCGGGGGTTTCCTACGAGCAGTACTTC.

Here the CDR3 DNA reads TGTGCCAGCAGTGCCGTAGCGGGAGTGGGCACCGGGGAGCTGTTTTTT. Amino acids: CASSAVAGVGTGELFF. The gene calls are TRBV27 and TRBJ2-2; 9 nucleotides agree with TRBD2. The germline gives CDR1 MNHEY, CDR2 SMNVEV (reference sequence). V lost 5 bases and J lost 4; bases outside the gene matches: 8. The CDR3 totals 16 residues.

J is TRBJ1-1 and V is TRBV7-9, with D uncertain. This CDR3 is built from 13 residues. CDR1 and CDR2 (germline): SEHNR, FQNEAQ (reference sequence). V gave up 11 bases and J gave up 4 bases, with 17 bases separating them. CDR3 sequence: CAGRPLGLTEAFF. The DNA of the CDR3 is TGTGCCGGGCGACCACTTGGGCTCACTGAAGCTTTCTTT. Full variable domain (remainder filled in from reference TRBV7-9 and TRBJ1-1): DTGVSQNPRHKITKRGQNVTFRCDPISEHNRLYWYRQTLGQGPEFLTYFQNEAQLEKSRLLSDRFSAERPKGSFSTLEIQRTEQGDSAMYLCAGRPLGLTEAFFGQGTRLTVV.

The chain combines TRBV2 with TRBJ1-3; 7 bases are shared with TRBD1. This CDR3 is 15 amino acids long. V dropped 8 bases and J dropped 6; count of bases not matched to a gene: 13. Germline V lookup: CDR1 SNHLY, CDR2 FYNNEI. The chain's CDR3 is CASGELTGLANTIYF. CDR3 in DNA: TGTGCCAGCGGGGAGTTGACAGGGTTGGCAAACACCATATATTTT.

The chain links TRBV19 to TRBJ2-4; D unresolved. V was cut by 3 bases and J by 2 bases, with 8 bases left in between. The CDR3 runs 14 residues. CDR1 is LNHDA, CDR2 SQIVND, per germline (reference sequence). Written as DNA, the CDR3 is TGTGCCAGTAGTATGGTTGATACCAAAAACATTCAGTACTTC. Translated, it gives CASSMVDTKNIQYF.

The rearrangement uses TRBV6-7 and TRBJ1-6, with unresolved D. TRBV6-7 is marked as an open reading frame, function uncertain. Trimming pared 6 bases from V and 5 bases from J, leaving 11 bases between. CDR3 length equals 14 residues. The CDR3 region has the DNA TGTGCCAGCAGCCCCGGACGGAATAATTCACCCCTCCACTTT. Translating it yields CASSPGRNNSPLHF.

The rearrangement uses TRBV6-9 and TRBJ1-3; TRBD1 is a possible D gene (5 bases). The V gene lost 4 bases and the J gene lost 4 bases, with 11 bases spanning the gap. Per the germline V gene, CDR1 is MNHGY and CDR2 is SVAAGI. The CDR3 is 14 amino acids. CDR3 in amino acids: CASSWQGSGNTIYF. As DNA, the CDR3 is TGTGCCAGCAGTTGGCAGGGATCCGGAAACACCATATATTTT.

The V gene is TRBV29-1, the J gene TRBJ1-2, with no clear D. Germline CDR1 SQVTM, CDR2 ANQGSEA. V was pared by 5 bases and J by 4 bases, with 11 bases between. The CDR3 runs to 12 residues. CDR3 DNA sequence: TGCAGCGTTCTTGGTCCTGCCTATGGCTACACCTTC. As protein: CSVLGPAYGYTF. The entire variable domain, with the rest obtained from reference TRBV29-1 and TRBJ1-2, is as follows: SAVISQKPSRDICQRGTSLTIQCQVDSQVTMMFWYRQQPGQSLTLIATANQGSEATYESGFVIDKFPISRPNLTFSTLTVSNMSPEDSSIYLCSVLGPAYGYTFGSGTRLTVV.

This chain connects TRBV4-2 to TRBJ1-2, with TRBD1 as a possible D gene (5 bases). Trimming pared 2 bases from V and 6 bases from J, leaving 19 bases between. Germline lookup yields CDR1 LGHNA and CDR2 YNFKEQ. The CDR3 loop spans 16 amino acids. The CDR3 DNA follows: TGTGCCAGCAGCCAAAGGTTAGTCGGGGGTGCCGATGGCTACACCTTC. Translation gives CASSQRLVGGADGYTF.

This clone was seen just once. The V call is TRBV30, the J call TRBJ1-3; D is uncertain. V shed 2 bases and J shed 0 bases, with 14 bases lying between them. The CDR3 has 16 amino acids. The germline V gene has CDR1 GTSNPN and CDR2 SVGIG (reference sequence). The CDR3, as DNA: TGTGCCTGGAGTTTGGGCCGACCAAGCTCTGGAAACACCATATATTTT. It codes for CAWSLGRPSSGNTIYF.

The gene calls are TRBV27 and TRBJ2-2, with a weak D call TRBD1 (6 bases). Trimming removed 6 bases at V and 1 base at J, with 9 bases between. The V gene's germline CDR1 is MNHEY and CDR2 SMNVEV (reference sequence). The CDR3 consists of 14 residues. CDR3 nucleotide sequence: TGTGCCAGCAGCTGGGACAAGAACACCGGGGAGCTGTTTTTT. It specifies CASSWDKNTGELFF.